Described below is a single T cell receptor beta chain sequence and its context. The antigen is not known. This entry is derived from a study of cytomegalovirus exposure and HLA in healthy donors. Both 60 Vbeta primers and 13 Jbeta primers went into the PCR. Data came from immunoSEQ multiplex PCR; TCRdb stores just in-frame clones and leaves some out. The sample consists of around 130,000 clones, roughly 82% of them appearing once. Germline V CDR1 and CDR2: MNHNY, SVGAGI (reference sequence). The CDR3 has 12 amino acids. The ends lost 6 bases at V and 7 bases at J; junction bases unmatched: 5. Study-wide findings and caveats: A later analysis showed that HLA-associated TCR beta chains had undergone more clonal expansion than equally common others. Later analysis identified a missense DCLRE1C variant that was linked to TCR beta V- and J-gene trimming.

The sample was PBMCs. The TCR was taken from a woman aged 18 to 35 in good health and CMV-seronegative. The rearrangement links TRBV6-6 to TRBJ1-1, with 7 bases that match TRBD1. CDR3 residues: CASRPRQGEAFF. The DNA of the CDR3 is TGTGCCAGCAGACCTCGACAGGGTGAAGCTTTCTTT.